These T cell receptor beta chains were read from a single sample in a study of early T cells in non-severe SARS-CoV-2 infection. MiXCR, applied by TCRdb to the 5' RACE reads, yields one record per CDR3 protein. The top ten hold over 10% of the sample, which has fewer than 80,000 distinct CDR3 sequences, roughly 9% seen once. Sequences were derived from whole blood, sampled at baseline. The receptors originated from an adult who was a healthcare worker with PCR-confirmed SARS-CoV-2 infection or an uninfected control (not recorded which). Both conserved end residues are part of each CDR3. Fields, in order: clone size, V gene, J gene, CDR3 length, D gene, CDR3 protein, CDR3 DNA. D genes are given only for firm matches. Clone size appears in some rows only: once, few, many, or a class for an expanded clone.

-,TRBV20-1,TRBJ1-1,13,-,CSARSGGYTEAFF,TGCAGTGCTAGATCTGGGGGGTACACTGAAGCTTTCTTT
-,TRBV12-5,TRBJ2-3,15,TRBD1,CASGPDRALTDTQYF,TGTGCTAGTGGCCCAGACAGGGCATTGACAGATACGCAGTATTTT
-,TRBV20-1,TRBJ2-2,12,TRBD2,CSAPGGTGELFF,TGCAGTGCCCCCGGGGGGACCGGGGAGCTGTTTTTT
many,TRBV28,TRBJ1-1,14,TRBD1,CASSLTGQGMLAFF,TGTGCCAGCAGTCTCACGGGACAGGGTATGCTCGCTTTCTTT
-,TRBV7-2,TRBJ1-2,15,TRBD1,CASSRRQGEASGYTF,TGTGCCAGCAGCAGACGACAGGGGGAGGCTTCTGGCTACACCTTC
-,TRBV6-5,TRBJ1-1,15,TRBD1,CASSYSGQTNTEAFF,TGTGCCAGCAGTTACTCGGGACAGACGAACACTGAAGCTTTCTTT
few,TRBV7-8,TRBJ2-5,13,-,CASSSRMGETQYF,TGTGCCAGCAGCTCTAGGATGGGAGAGACCCAGTACTTC
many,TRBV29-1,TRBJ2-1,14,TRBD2,CSVVSGRLDNEQFF,TGCAGCGTTGTTAGCGGGAGATTGGACAATGAGCAGTTCTTC
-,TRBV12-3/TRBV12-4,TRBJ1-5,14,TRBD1,CASRLGGSNQPQHF,TGTGCCAGCAGGCTAGGGGGCTCGAATCAGCCCCAGCATTTT
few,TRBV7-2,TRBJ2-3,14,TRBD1,CASSWDRGSDTQYF,TGTGCCAGCAGTTGGGACAGGGGTAGTGATACGCAGTATTTT
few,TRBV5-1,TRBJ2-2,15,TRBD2,CASSPGTSKDGELFF,TGCGCCAGCAGTCCCGGGACTAGCAAGGACGGGGAGCTGTTTTTT
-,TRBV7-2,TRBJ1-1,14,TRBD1,CASRQDRVNTEAFF,TGTGCCAGCAGACAGGACAGGGTGAACACTGAAGCTTTCTTT
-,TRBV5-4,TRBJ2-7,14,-,CASSLVGLAYEQYF,TGTGCCAGCAGCTTGGTAGGGTTGGCCTACGAGCAGTACTTC
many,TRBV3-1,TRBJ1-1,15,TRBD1,CASSQLAGGNTEAFF,TGTGCCAGCAGCCAGTTGGCAGGGGGGAACACTGAAGCTTTCTTT
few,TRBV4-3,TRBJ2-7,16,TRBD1,CASSPRTGGHSYEQYF,TGCGCCAGCAGCCCTCGGACAGGGGGCCACTCCTACGAGCAGTACTTC
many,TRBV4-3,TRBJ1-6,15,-,CASSPVVGGGSPLHF,TGCGCCAGCAGCCCCGTGGTGGGCGGGGGTTCACCCCTCCACTTT
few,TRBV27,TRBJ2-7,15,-,CASSIEGGLSYEQYF,TGTGCCAGCAGTATCGAGGGGGGGCTCTCCTACGAGCAGTACTTC
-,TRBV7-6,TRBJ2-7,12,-,CASSSRADEQYF,TGTGCCAGCAGCTCCCGGGCTGACGAGCAGTACTTC
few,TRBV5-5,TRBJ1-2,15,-,CASSLVPSLNYGYTF,TGTGCCAGCAGCTTGGTCCCCTCCCTTAACTATGGCTACACCTTC
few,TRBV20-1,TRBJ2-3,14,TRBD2,CSARTSGSPDTQYF,TGCAGTGCTAGGACTAGCGGGAGTCCAGATACGCAGTATTTT
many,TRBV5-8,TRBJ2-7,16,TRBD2,CASSLAFGLAAYEQYF,TGTGCCAGCAGCTTGGCTTTTGGACTAGCAGCCTACGAGCAGTACTTC
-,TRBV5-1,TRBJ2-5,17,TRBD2,CASSMGLAGTKVETQYF,TGCGCCAGCAGCATGGGACTAGCGGGGACGAAAGTAGAGACCCAGTACTTC
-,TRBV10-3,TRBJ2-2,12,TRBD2,CATGREIGELFF,TGTGCCACCGGGCGGGAGATTGGGGAGCTGTTTTTT
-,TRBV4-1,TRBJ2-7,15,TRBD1,CASSQDWDSSYEQYF,TGCGCCAGCAGCCAAGACTGGGACAGCTCCTACGAGCAGTACTTC
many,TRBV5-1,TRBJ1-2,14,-,CASSLVGQNYGYTF,TGCGCCAGCAGCTTGGTGGGGCAGAACTATGGCTACACCTTC
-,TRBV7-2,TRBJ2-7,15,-,CASSLVGTGSYEQYF,TGTGCCAGCAGCTTAGTAGGGACGGGCTCCTACGAGCAGTACTTC
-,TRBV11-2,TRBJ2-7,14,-,CASSSSHPGSEQYF,TGTGCCAGCAGCTCGTCACATCCGGGTAGTGAGCAGTACTTC
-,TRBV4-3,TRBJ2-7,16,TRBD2,CASSQIAGGPSYEQYF,TGCGCCAGCAGCCAAATAGCGGGAGGGCCTTCCTACGAGCAGTACTTC
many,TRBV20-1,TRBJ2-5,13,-,CSASAWHQETQYF,TGCAGTGCTAGTGCGTGGCACCAAGAGACCCAGTACTTC
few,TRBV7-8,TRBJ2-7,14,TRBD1,CASSASTGVYEQYF,TGTGCCAGCAGCGCATCGACAGGGGTGTACGAGCAGTACTTC
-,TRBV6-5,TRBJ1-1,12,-,CASSYPLGEAFF,TGTGCCAGCAGTTACCCTCTGGGGGAAGCTTTCTTT
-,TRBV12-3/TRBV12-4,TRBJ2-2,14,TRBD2,CASRGRAATGELFF,TGTGCCAGCAGAGGGAGGGCGGCCACCGGGGAGCTGTTTTTT
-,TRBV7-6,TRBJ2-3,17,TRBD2,CASSLSPSGSSLDTQYF,TGTGCCAGCAGCTTAAGCCCTAGCGGGAGCTCGTTAGATACGCAGTATTTT
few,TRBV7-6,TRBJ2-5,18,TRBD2,CASSLSIRTSGRRETQYF,TGTGCCAGCAGCTTAAGCATAAGGACTAGCGGGAGGAGAGAGACCCAGTACTTC